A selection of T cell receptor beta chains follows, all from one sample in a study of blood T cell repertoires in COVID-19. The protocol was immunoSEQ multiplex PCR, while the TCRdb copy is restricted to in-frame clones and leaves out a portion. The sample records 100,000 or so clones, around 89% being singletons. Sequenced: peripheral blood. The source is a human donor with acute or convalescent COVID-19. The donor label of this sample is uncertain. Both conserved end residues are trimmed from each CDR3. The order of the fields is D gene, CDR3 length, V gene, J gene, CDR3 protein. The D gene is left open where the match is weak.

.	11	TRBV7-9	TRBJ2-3	ASDRIAADTQY
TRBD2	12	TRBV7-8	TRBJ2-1	ASAGGSSYNEQF
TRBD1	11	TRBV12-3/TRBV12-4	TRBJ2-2	AIDRVGTGELF
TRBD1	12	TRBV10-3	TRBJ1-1	AISGTGYHTEAF
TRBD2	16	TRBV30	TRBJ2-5	AWAQGLAGGHYQETQY
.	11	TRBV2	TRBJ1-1	ASSAAGNTEAF
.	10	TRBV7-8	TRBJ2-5	ATTGFQETQY
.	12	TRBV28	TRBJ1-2	ASSLAGSSYGYT
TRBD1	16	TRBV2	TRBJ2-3	ASSEAFWDRVSTDTQY
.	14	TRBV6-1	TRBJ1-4	ASSEGVIGVAEKLF
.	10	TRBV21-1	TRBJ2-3	ASSLEGDTQY
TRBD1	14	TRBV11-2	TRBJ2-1	ASSFSTGSSYNEQF
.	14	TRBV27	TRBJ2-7	ASSLMTAPMTHEQY
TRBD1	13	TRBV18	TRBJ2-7	ASSEGQGSLIEQY
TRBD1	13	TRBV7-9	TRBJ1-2	ASSHGTGSNYGYT
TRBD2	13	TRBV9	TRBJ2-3	ASSDLAGDADTQY
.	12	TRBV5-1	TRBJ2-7	ASSLSSEATRQY
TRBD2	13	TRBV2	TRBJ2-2	ASRDRLAGSGELF
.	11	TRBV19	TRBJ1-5	ASSLQGIQPQH